There are many counts of the clone carrying this T cell receptor (beta chain). Semi-nested PCR with Nested Universal Primer A followed constant-region reverse priming of full-length variable regions. Each CDR3 protein gets one entry after TCRdb re-called the 5' RACE reads with MiXCR. The sample has 50,000 to 80,000 distinct CDR3 sequences; less than 25% are singletons. CDR3 length equals 15 residues. With 6 bases clipped from V and 3 bases from J, the junction kept 9 bases outside the gene matches. CDR1 is MNHNY, CDR2 SVGAGI, per germline (reference sequence). Material for sequencing was memory CD4+ T cells sorted from a lymph node. Sample subset: memory CD4+ T cells, CD4+CD45RO+CD25-. The TCR originated in a female donor with breast cancer. V is TRBV6-6 and J is TRBJ2-7; 9 nucleotides line up with TRBD1. CDR3 DNA: TGTGCCAGCAGCCGAGCGCCGGGACAGGGCTACGAGCAGTACTTC. It is translated as CASSRAPGQGYEQYF.